This T cell receptor (beta chain) was profiled in a study of shared clonotypes between healthy human individuals. Study-level background: CD4 naive cells filled three plates per donor, CD4 memory three, CD8 naive two and CD8 memory one.

Profiling relied on immunoSEQ multiplex PCR, and the TCRdb table lists in-frame clones only, not all of them. This sample carries some 1.4 million clones, around 97% of them seen once, and the ten largest clones take approximately 1.1%. Broader study findings: Generally, naive subsets (rather than memory subsets) showed larger estimated richness.

Points on this clone: The antigen remains unidentified.

Trimming removed 4 bases from V and 7 bases from J, with 17 bases in between. Germline V gene sequence: CDR1 SGHAT, CDR2 FQNNGV. The CDR3 extends over 14 amino acids. The sequence came from a man aged 30 to 45 in good health. The sequenced sample consisted of naive CD4+ T cells sorted from blood. The subset here: CD45RA+ positively selected. The rearrangement joins TRBV11-2 to TRBJ2-7, with D perhaps being TRBD1 or TRBD2 (6 bases each). The CDR3 region has the DNA TGTGCCAGCAGCTCCCCGCGGGGACACCCTGAGCAGTACTTC. Translation gives CASSSPRGHPEQYF.